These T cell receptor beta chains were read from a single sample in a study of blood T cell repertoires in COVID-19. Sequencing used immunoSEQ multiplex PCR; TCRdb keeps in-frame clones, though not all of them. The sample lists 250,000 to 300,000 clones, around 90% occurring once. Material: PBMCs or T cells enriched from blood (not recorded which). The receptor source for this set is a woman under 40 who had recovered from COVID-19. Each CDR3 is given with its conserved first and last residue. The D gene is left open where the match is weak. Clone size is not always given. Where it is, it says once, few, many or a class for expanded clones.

CASSPGQIYEQYF	TGTGCCAGCTCACCCGGACAGATCTACGAGCAGTACTTC	once	TRBV18	TRBJ2-7	NA
CASSPSSGSPLGELFF	TGTGCCAGCAGCCCCTCTAGCGGGAGCCCTTTAGGGGAGCTGTTTTTT	NA	TRBV7-9	TRBJ2-2	TRBD2
CASSYSGGRYEQYF	TGTGCCAGCAGTTACTCGGGGGGGCGGTACGAGCAGTACTTC	NA	TRBV6-5	TRBJ2-7	NA
CASKLTGTPAPLATEAFF	TGTGCCAGCAAACTAACCGGGACTCCGGCCCCCCTGGCCACTGAAGCTTTCTTT	NA	TRBV6-7	TRBJ1-1	NA
CASSLGRGRDQPQHF	TGTGCCAGCAGTTTAGGCAGGGGGCGAGATCAGCCCCAGCATTTT	NA	TRBV28	TRBJ1-5	TRBD1
CASRGTSSNNEQFF	TGTGCCAGCAGAGGGACTAGCTCTAACAATGAGCAGTTCTTC	NA	TRBV28	TRBJ2-1	TRBD2
CASSLIFGTSGRANDEYEQYF	TGTGCCAGCAGTTTAATTTTCGGGACTAGCGGGAGGGCCAACGACGAATACGAGCAGTACTTC	NA	TRBV27	TRBJ2-7	TRBD2
CASSFTSGLTYEQYF	TGTGCCAGCAGCTTTACTAGCGGACTAACCTACGAGCAGTACTTC	NA	TRBV5-6	TRBJ2-7	TRBD2
CASSLGTRYQGYTGELFF	TGTGCCAGCAGCTTAGGAACAAGATACCAGGGGTACACCGGGGAGCTGTTTTTT	NA	TRBV7-2	TRBJ2-2	NA
CASSSTPWGRTGELFF	TGCGCCAGCAGCTCAACCCCCTGGGGGCGAACCGGGGAGCTGTTTTTT	NA	TRBV4-3	TRBJ2-2	NA
CASSLSSGNYEQYF	TGCGCCAGCAGCTTGTCTAGCGGAAACTACGAGCAGTACTTC	once	TRBV5-1	TRBJ2-7	TRBD2
CATSRDGVKELSREKLFF	TGTGCCACCAGCAGAGACGGCGTCAAGGAGTTAAGTAGAGAAAAACTGTTTTTT	NA	TRBV15	TRBJ1-4	NA
CASSFNGYTF	TGTGCCAGCAGCTTTAATGGCTACACCTTC	NA	TRBV7-9	TRBJ1-2	NA
CAWRGGLMNTGELFF	TGTGCCTGGAGGGGGGGATTGATGAACACCGGGGAGCTGTTTTTT	NA	TRBV30	TRBJ2-2	NA
CASVWQDNSPLHF	TGTGCCAGTGTCTGGCAGGATAATTCACCCCTCCACTTT	NA	TRBV7-3	TRBJ1-6	NA
CASSTGTGGNEQYF	TGTGCCAGTAGTACTGGGACAGGGGGCAACGAGCAGTACTTC	NA	TRBV19	TRBJ2-7	TRBD1
CASSQATSGSYEQYF	TGCGCCAGCAGCCAAGCTACTAGCGGGAGCTACGAGCAGTACTTC	once	TRBV4-3	TRBJ2-7	TRBD2
CASSFRRAGGNNEQFF	TGTGCCAGCAGCTTTCGGCGCGCGGGGGGGAACAATGAGCAGTTCTTC	NA	TRBV13	TRBJ2-1	TRBD2
CASKAGTENNSPLHF	TGTGCCTCTAAGGCCGGGACTGAAAATAATTCACCCCTCCACTTT	NA	TRBV6-5	TRBJ1-6	NA
CASSQDLYSLQRVDTEAFF	TGCGCCAGCAGCCAAGATTTATACTCCCTACAGCGGGTGGACACTGAAGCTTTCTTT	NA	TRBV4-1	TRBJ1-1	NA
CASSEEEGAGGQYF	TGTGCCAGCAGTGAAGAAGAGGGAGCTGGCGGGCAGTACTTC	NA	TRBV2	TRBJ2-7	NA
CASSLRPSRNIQYF	TGTGCCAGCAGCTTGCGGCCTAGTAGAAACATTCAGTACTTC	NA	TRBV5-6	TRBJ2-4	NA
CASSFPRDTENTEAFF	TGTGCCAGCAGTTTCCCCCGGGACACTGAAAACACTGAAGCTTTCTTT	NA	TRBV28	TRBJ1-1	NA
CASSLQGISYNEQFF	TGTGCCAGCAGCTTACAGGGAATCTCCTACAATGAGCAGTTCTTC	NA	TRBV5-5	TRBJ2-1	NA
CASRTSGSYTQYF	TGTGCCAGCCGCACTAGCGGGAGTTATACGCAGTATTTT	NA	TRBV13	TRBJ2-3	TRBD2
CASRDRSSLSEKLFF	TGTGCCAGCAGGGACAGGTCTTCCTTGAGTGAAAAACTGTTTTTT	NA	TRBV27	TRBJ1-4	TRBD1
CASTPTGTGVSYEQYF	TGTGCCAGCACCCCGACGGGGACAGGGGTTTCCTACGAGCAGTACTTC	few	TRBV27	TRBJ2-7	TRBD1
CASSAGLSSGANVLTF	TGTGCCAGCAGCGCGGGACTAAGCTCTGGGGCCAACGTCCTGACTTTC	few	TRBV27	TRBJ2-6	TRBD2
CASSLNRGSTF	TGTGCCAGCAGTTTAAACAGGGGGTCCACCTTC	NA	TRBV28	TRBJ1-2	TRBD1
CASSFGQGGQPQHF	TGTGCCAGCAGTTTCGGACAGGGGGGTCAACCCCAGCATTTT	NA	TRBV27	TRBJ1-5	TRBD1
CAWSGQGNEKLFF	TGTGCCTGGAGTGGGCAGGGGAATGAAAAACTGTTTTTT	NA	TRBV30	TRBJ1-4	NA
CSASVRGGVYNSPLHF	TGCAGTGCTAGTGTAAGAGGGGGCGTCTATAATTCACCCCTCCACTTT	NA	TRBV20-1	TRBJ1-6	TRBD1
CASSPRGGRSSYEQYF	TGTGCCAGTAGCCCTAGGGGGGGAAGAAGCTCCTACGAGCAGTACTTC	many	TRBV19	TRBJ2-7	NA
CASSLVLGGANTEAFF	TGCGCCAGCAGCTTGGTTCTAGGGGGAGCGAACACTGAAGCTTTCTTT	NA	TRBV5-1	TRBJ1-1	NA
CASSSGTRETQYF	TGTGCCAGCAGCTCAGGGACACGGGAGACCCAGTACTTC	once	TRBV11-2	TRBJ2-5	NA
CASSQEGTGNEKLFF	TGTGCCAGCAGCCAAGAAGGGACAGGGAATGAAAAACTGTTTTTT	NA	TRBV14	TRBJ1-4	TRBD1
CATAGSSTSPFLLQYF	TGTGCCACCGCAGGGTCCTCGACTAGCCCATTCCTTCTACAGTACTTC	NA	TRBV15	TRBJ2-7	TRBD2
CASTDYLNNEQFF	TGTGCCAGCACGGACTACCTAAACAATGAGCAGTTCTTC	NA	TRBV6-5	TRBJ2-1	NA
CASSLAPTGHSNQPQHF	TGTGCCAGCAGTTTAGCCCCGACAGGCCATAGCAATCAGCCCCAGCATTTT	NA	TRBV28	TRBJ1-5	NA
CASSPRNLGGTMNTEAFF	TGTGCCAGCTCACCACGGAACTTAGGGGGTACCATGAACACTGAAGCTTTCTTT	few	TRBV18	TRBJ1-1	NA
CASSAPAGRDGEKLFF	TGTGCCAGCAGCGCCCCGGCGGGGAGGGACGGTGAAAAACTGTTTTTT	NA	TRBV9	TRBJ1-4	NA
CASSLGQGTAKNIQYF	TGTGCCAGCAGTTTGGGACAGGGTACAGCCAAAAACATTCAGTACTTC	few	TRBV27	TRBJ2-4	TRBD1
CASSLDGGRETQYF	TGTGCCAGCAGCTTAGACGGGGGTCGAGAGACCCAGTACTTC	NA	TRBV7-9	TRBJ2-5	NA
CASRLQGASNQPQHF	TGTGCCAGTAGGCTGCAGGGGGCAAGCAATCAGCCCCAGCATTTT	once	TRBV19	TRBJ1-5	TRBD1
CASSPIAESYEQYF	TGCGCCAGCAGCCCGATAGCGGAGAGCTACGAGCAGTACTTC	NA	TRBV5-1	TRBJ2-7	NA
CASSILSEKLFF	TGTGCCAGCAGTATCCTCAGTGAAAAACTGTTTTTT	NA	TRBV28	TRBJ1-4	NA
CASSISGTSDTYEQYF	TGTGCCAGTAGTATATCCGGGACTAGCGACACCTACGAGCAGTACTTC	NA	TRBV19	TRBJ2-7	TRBD2
CASRQRTSGRNEQFF	TGTGCCAGTAGACAGAGGACTAGCGGGAGGAATGAGCAGTTCTTC	NA	TRBV19	TRBJ2-1	TRBD2
CASSSGRIIPQHF	TGTGCCAGCAGTTCCGGGAGGATCATTCCCCAGCATTTT	NA	TRBV28	TRBJ1-5	NA
CASSSGLAGVGVTGELFF	TGTGCCAGCAGCTCGGGACTAGCGGGAGTTGGAGTTACCGGGGAGCTGTTTTTT	NA	TRBV7-2	TRBJ2-2	TRBD2
CASSPLGGSSYEQYF	TGTGCCAGCAGTCCCCTGGGAGGGAGCTCCTACGAGCAGTACTTC	NA	TRBV28	TRBJ2-7	TRBD2
CASSLPPNEQFF	TGTGCCAGCAGTTTACCTCCCAATGAGCAGTTCTTC	NA	TRBV12-3/TRBV12-4	TRBJ2-1	NA
CASSIDEGATEAFF	TGTGCCAGTAGTATAGATGAAGGGGCCACTGAAGCTTTCTTT	NA	TRBV19	TRBJ1-1	NA
CASSYRDAGNEQFF	TGTGCCAGCAGCTACAGGGATGCGGGCAATGAGCAGTTCTTC	NA	TRBV27	TRBJ2-1	NA
CASSFGRGNNEQFF	TGTGCCAGCAGCTTCGGGAGGGGGAACAATGAGCAGTTCTTC	NA	TRBV7-9	TRBJ2-1	TRBD2
CASSLGGGRANEQFF	TGTGCCAGCAGCTTAGGTGGCGGGAGGGCTAATGAGCAGTTCTTC	NA	TRBV11-3	TRBJ2-1	TRBD2
CASSAGQMNEKLFF	TGTGCCAGCAGCGCGGGACAGATGAATGAAAAACTGTTTTTT	NA	TRBV9	TRBJ1-4	TRBD1
CSVETSNYEQYF	TGCAGCGTTGAAACTAGCAACTACGAGCAGTACTTC	NA	TRBV29-1	TRBJ2-7	NA